These 19 T cell receptor beta chains were all obtained from the same sample, sequenced in a study of T-cell memory formation after mild COVID-19. TCRdb re-called the 5' RACE reads through MiXCR, storing one row per CDR3 protein. The sample yields hundreds of thousands of distinct CDR3 sequences, about a sixth seen once. Specimen: PBMCs or a T cell subset sorted from them (not recorded which). These receptors came from an adult woman who had mild COVID-19 (a few samples of this study predate the infection). Cell type and time point are not known.

The chain couples TRBV5-1 to TRBJ2-2, with 14 bases aligning to TRBD2. V was pared by 3 bases and J by 0 bases, with 7 bases of the junction left unmatched. In germline, CDR1 is SGHRS, CDR2 YFSETQ. The CDR3 spans 19 residues. The CDR3 DNA reads as TGCGCCAGCAGCTGGAAGACTAGCGGGGGGGTCGCGAACACCGGGGAGCTGTTTTTT. It codes for CASSWKTSGGVANTGELFF.

This clonotype appeared many times. The chain has TRBV7-8 and TRBJ2-1; TRBD2 matches at 10 bases. CDR3 size: 17 residues. V was pared by 5 bases and J by 7 bases, with 14 bases of the junction left unmatched. Germline lookup yields CDR1 SGHVS and CDR2 FQNEAQ. CDR3 sequence reads: CASSRYIVGAGGNEQFF. CDR3 in DNA: TGTGCCAGCAGCCGATATATCGTTGGAGCGGGAGGGAATGAGCAGTTCTTC.

This clonotype appeared once. J is TRBJ1-5 and V is TRBV7-9; D may be TRBD1 (6 bases). V was trimmed by 4 bases and J by 7 bases, leaving 17 bases between them. This CDR3 spans 15 amino acids. Germline values: CDR1 SEHNR, CDR2 FQNEAQ (reference sequence). This CDR3 is CASSSGAGRGQPQHF. CDR3 bases: TGTGCCAGCAGCTCAGGGGCAGGGAGGGGACAGCCCCAGCATTTT.

A few counts support this clonotype. V usage is TRBV29-1 and J usage is TRBJ2-3; 8 positions match TRBD1. CDR1 and CDR2 from the germline V gene are SQVTM and ANQGSEA. The CDR3 spans 13 residues. V was clipped by 7 bases and J by 0 bases; unmatched bases: 3. CDR3 protein: CSDRTGSTDTQYF. Here the CDR3 DNA reads TGCAGCGATAGGACAGGGAGCACAGATACGCAGTATTTT.

The V gene is TRBV12-3 or TRBV12-4, the J gene TRBJ1-4, with TRBD1 identical over 8 bases. The V and J ends lost 5 bases and 6 bases, in that order; junction bases with no gene match: 5. The CDR3 runs 14 residues. The CDR3 sequence is CASSKTGEDEKLFF. For the CDR3, the DNA is TGTGCCAGCAGTAAGACAGGGGAAGATGAAAAACTGTTTTTT.

The rearrangement uses TRBV24-1 and TRBJ1-5; a weak D match, TRBD1 (5 bases). The CDR3 runs 16 residues. V gave up 1 base and J gave up 6 bases, with 15 bases separating them. The germline CDR1 and CDR2 sequences are KGHDR and SFDVKD. CDR3 loop: CATSDFGERDGQPQHF. The CDR3, as DNA: TGTGCCACCAGTGATTTCGGGGAGAGGGACGGTCAGCCCCAGCATTTT.

This clonotype was seen only a few times. The chain carries TRBV29-1 and TRBJ2-5, with a possible D match to TRBD2 (6 bases). V lost 3 bases and J lost 2, with 13 bases in between. This CDR3 region has 14 residues. The germline CDR1 and CDR2 sequences are SQVTM and ANQGSEA. The CDR3 spells CSVDRDWGQETQYF. DNA for the CDR3: TGCAGCGTTGATCGGGACTGGGGACAAGAGACCCAGTACTTC.

This clonotype turned up a few times. This chain uses TRBV24-1 with TRBJ1-2; the D gene is possibly TRBD1 (5 bases). The ends were cut back, 4 bases at V and 4 bases at J, with 12 bases in the middle. The CDR3 spans 14 residues. The germline V gene has CDR1 KGHDR and CDR2 SFDVKD. The CDR3 DNA follows: TGTGCCACCAGTGAGGCGGGGCGTTCCTATGGCTACACCTTC. Amino acids: CATSEAGRSYGYTF.

CDR3 protein: CASSYAGGSLPYNEQFF. CDR3 nucleotides: TGTGCCAGCAGTTACGCCGGGGGCTCGCTTCCCTACAATGAGCAGTTCTTC. The genes are TRBV6-2 or TRBV6-3 and TRBJ2-1, with D tentatively TRBD1 or TRBD2 (6 bases each). This CDR3 is built from 17 residues. The ends were cut back, 2 bases at V and 2 bases at J, with 16 bases in the middle. Germline values: CDR1 MNHEY, CDR2 SVGEGT.

The chain links TRBV7-3 to TRBJ2-3; 7 bases map to TRBD2. The trim removed 8 bases at V and 3 bases at J, leaving 5 bases unmatched. Germline values: CDR1 SGHTA, CDR2 FQGTGA. The CDR3 runs 13 residues. The CDR3 DNA reads TGTGCCAGCGGGGCGGGAGAAACAGATACGCAGTATTTT. This translates into CASGAGETDTQYF.

The chain joins TRBV4-1 to TRBJ2-3; 9 bases fit TRBD2. This CDR3 has 20 amino acids. V was clipped by 0 bases and J by 0 bases; unmatched bases: 13. In germline, CDR1 is MGHRA, CDR2 YSYEKL. The CDR3 DNA reads as TGCGCCAGCAGCCAAGATCGTATCCAGCGGGGGGTAACTAGCACAGATACGCAGTATTTT. Protein sequence: CASSQDRIQRGVTSTDTQYF.

This chain joins TRBV5-6 and TRBJ2-7; D perhaps matches TRBD2 (5 bases). From germline, CDR1 is SGHDT and CDR2 YYEEEE. The CDR3 is 16 residues long. Trimming took off 4 bases at V and 1 base at J, with 18 bases between the two ends. As DNA, the CDR3 is TGTGCCAGCAGCCCTGGAGTCTTAAGGACTTCCTACGAGCAGTACTTC. Its protein product is CASSPGVLRTSYEQYF.

The CDR3 DNA is TGTGCCAGCAGTCGGGACAGGGGGCTAAGGGACTATGGCTACACCTTC. It translates to CASSRDRGLRDYGYTF. The chain links TRBV12-3 or TRBV12-4 to TRBJ1-2, with 12 positions matching TRBD1. J was trimmed by 3 bases and V by 5 bases; bases with no gene match: 7. The CDR3 length is 16 residues.

The chain recombines TRBV24-1 with TRBJ2-1; 9 positions match TRBD1. V shed 3 bases, J shed 1 base, and the junction held 6 bases outside the gene matches. Germline CDR1 KGHDR, CDR2 SFDVKD. The CDR3 length is 17 residues. CDR3: CATSDLDRGLSYNEQFF. In DNA form, the CDR3 reads TGTGCCACCAGTGATCTGGACAGGGGACTGTCCTACAATGAGCAGTTCTTC.

Only a few counts were recorded for this clonotype. V usage is TRBV5-1 and J usage is TRBJ2-5; maybe TRBD1 (7 bases). Trimming left V 1 base short and J 2 bases short, with 9 bases between. From germline, CDR1 is SGHRS and CDR2 YFSETQ. The CDR3 extends over 14 amino acids. For the CDR3, the DNA is TGCGCCAGCAGCTTGCAGGGGGGTCAAGAGACCCAGTACTTC. Residues: CASSLQGGQETQYF.

The chain carries TRBV18 and TRBJ1-1; 9 bases align to TRBD1. CDR3 length: 20 residues. The V and J ends lost 5 bases and 1 base, in that order; junction bases with no gene match: 20. Germline V gene lookup returns CDR1 KGHSH and CDR2 LQKENI. CDR3 loop: CASSIVALTGTGSGNTEAFF. The CDR3 DNA is TGTGCCAGCTCAATCGTTGCTTTGACGGGGACAGGGTCGGGGAACACTGAAGCTTTCTTT. Looking up the rest from reference TRBV18 and TRBJ1-1 gives the full variable domain: NAGVMQNPRHLVRRRGQEARLRCSPMKGHSHVYWYRQLPEEGLKFMVYLQKENIIDESGMPKERFSAEFPKEGPSILRIQQVVRGDSAAYFCASSIVALTGTGSGNTEAFFGQGTRLTVV.

Written as DNA, the CDR3 is TGTGCCATCAGTAGCGGGGGGAGTACGACAGATACGCAGTATTTT. It specifies CAISSGGSTTDTQYF. The gene calls are TRBV10-3 and TRBJ2-3; 9 bases align to TRBD2. V shed 5 bases and J 3 bases; nucleotides not matched to a gene: 6. Germline-derived CDR1 and CDR2 are ENHRY and SYGVKD. This CDR3 comprises 15 residues.

This clonotype has just a few counts. The chain couples TRBV7-7 to TRBJ2-3; D is undetermined. Per the germline V gene, CDR1 is SSHAT and CDR2 is FNYEAQ (reference sequence). The CDR3 covers 16 residues. V gave up 1 base and J gave up 0 bases, with 11 bases separating them. The CDR3 region has the DNA TGTGCCAGCAGCTTAGGGCCCCTCCTGAGCACAGATACGCAGTATTTT. The encoded protein is CASSLGPLLSTDTQYF.

The V gene is TRBV9, the J gene TRBJ1-6; D is possibly TRBD1 (5 bases). V lost 0 bases to trimming and J lost 7 bases, with 8 bases between them. The CDR3 covers 14 residues. CDR1 is SGDLS, CDR2 YYNGEE, per germline. CDR3: CASSVGGVNSPLHF. The CDR3 nucleotides are TGTGCCAGCAGCGTAGGGGGGGTCAATTCACCCCTCCACTTT.